The 26 T cell receptor beta chains reported below all come from one sample, sequenced in a study of identical twins. TCRdb re-called the 5' RACE reads through MiXCR, storing one row per CDR3 protein. The sample contains roughly 630,000 distinct CDR3 sequences, under 8.5% of which appear only once. These same data were also listed under a study on yellow fever vaccine responses in identical twins.

Sequenced material: PBMCs. The source is a woman between 18 and 30 years old in good health.

The chain links TRBV7-8 to TRBJ2-3; D unclear. V was clipped by 5 bases and J by 3 bases, with 18 bases between them. The length of the CDR3 is 16 residues. Germline CDR1 SGHVS, CDR2 FQNEAQ. This chain's CDR3 is CASSHWSQSSTDTQYF. In nucleotides, the CDR3 is TGTGCCAGCAGCCACTGGAGCCAAAGCAGTACAGATACGCAGTATTTT.

In this sample, this clonotype turned up a few times. The chain has TRBV20-1 and TRBJ2-3; 7 bases line up with TRBD1. The CDR3 runs to 15 residues. Germline CDR1 is DFQATT and CDR2 is SNEGSKA (reference sequence). V gave up 2 bases and J gave up 1 base; unmatched junction bases: 6. CDR3: CSARNYRGGTDTQYF. The CDR3 DNA reads TGCAGTGCTAGAAATTACAGGGGCGGCACAGATACGCAGTATTTT.

This clonotype was detected a few times. The rearrangement links TRBV7-2 to TRBJ2-1; TRBD2 aligns across 10 bases. The V segment lost 2 bases and the J segment 13 bases; nucleotides outside the gene matches: 5. The CDR3 consists of 13 residues. The germline gives CDR1 SGHTA, CDR2 FQGNSA. The chain's CDR3 is CASSLPSGGAQFF. CDR3 sequence (DNA): TGTGCCAGCAGCTTACCCAGCGGGGGGGCCCAGTTCTTC.

This clonotype was seen a few times. The chain links TRBV2 to TRBJ2-5, with TRBD2 as a possible D gene (6 bases). Germline V lookup: CDR1 SNHLY, CDR2 FYNNEI. V dropped 4 bases and J dropped 5 bases, with 11 bases sitting between them. This CDR3 is 13 amino acids long. The CDR3 nucleotides read TGTGCCAGCAGTGGGGCTAGCGTGGAGACCCAGTACTTC. Its translation: CASSGASVETQYF.

The rearrangement uses TRBV29-1 and TRBJ2-3; D possibly uses TRBD1 or TRBD2 (5 bases each). Germline lookup yields CDR1 SQVTM and CDR2 ANQGSEA. Trimming removed 3 bases from V and 0 bases from J, with 7 bases in between. This CDR3 contains 13 residues. In DNA form, the CDR3 reads TGCAGCGTTGAGGGACCTAGCACAGATACGCAGTATTTT. Its translation is CSVEGPSTDTQYF.

The gene calls are TRBV28 and TRBJ2-1, with 10 bases that match TRBD2. The V segment lost 2 bases and the J segment 4 bases; nucleotides outside the gene matches: 8. The CDR3 contains 17 residues. Germline V gene lookup returns CDR1 MDHEN and CDR2 SYDVKM. The CDR3 DNA sequence: TGTGCCAGCAGTTTACAGCTAGCGGGAGATCTATACAATGAGCAGTTCTTC. This gives the protein CASSLQLAGDLYNEQFF.

This clonotype came up many times. The rearrangement joins TRBV4-1 to TRBJ1-2; 7 positions match TRBD1. Trimming at V came to 2 bases and at J to 4 bases, leaving 10 bases not matched to a gene. The V gene's germline CDR1 is MGHRA and CDR2 YSYEKL. The CDR3 has 16 residues. The CDR3 sequence: CASSQPTGSPLYGYTF. The CDR3 DNA reads as TGCGCCAGCAGCCAACCGACAGGGAGCCCCCTCTATGGCTACACCTTC.

The sample holds a few counts of this clonotype. In DNA form, the CDR3 reads TGTGCCACCAGTGACGGACTCTCTGGAAACACCATATATTTT. Translating it yields CATSDGLSGNTIYF. The genes are TRBV24-1 and TRBJ1-3; D is uncertain. V was clipped by 4 bases and J by 0 bases, with 6 bases between them. This CDR3 has 14 amino acids. Germline V gene lookup returns CDR1 KGHDR and CDR2 SFDVKD.

The chain couples TRBV19 to TRBJ2-1; 11 bases match TRBD1. J was trimmed by 3 bases and V by 6 bases; bases with no gene match: 10. CDR1 and CDR2 from the germline V gene are LNHDA and SQIVND (reference sequence). The CDR3 runs 17 residues. The CDR3 loop is CASSPSPDRGHYNEQFF. In DNA, the CDR3 is TGTGCCAGTAGCCCCTCTCCGGACAGGGGGCACTACAATGAGCAGTTCTTC.

This clonotype occurred a few times. The chain links TRBV3-1 to TRBJ2-6, with TRBD1 matching over 9 bases. The germline CDR1 and CDR2 sequences are LGHDT and YNNKEL (reference sequence). V lost 2 bases to trimming and J lost 3 bases; unmatched junction nucleotides: 20. This CDR3 contains 22 residues. The CDR3: CASSQQQILRTGVALGANVLTF. CDR3 nucleotide sequence: TGTGCCAGCAGCCAACAACAAATTTTAAGGACAGGGGTAGCGCTTGGGGCCAACGTCCTGACTTTC.

This clonotype was counted many times. CDR3 amino acids: CASSPRLNTEAFF. In DNA, the CDR3 is TGCGCCAGCAGCCCCAGATTGAACACTGAAGCTTTCTTT. This rearrangement joins TRBV5-1 to TRBJ1-1; no clear D gene. The CDR3 totals 13 residues. V lost 4 bases and J 0 bases, leaving 7 bases between the germline ends. In germline, CDR1 is SGHRS, CDR2 YFSETQ.

This clonotype was observed at least ten times. The V and J genes are TRBV12-3 or TRBV12-4 and TRBJ2-3; 11 bases match TRBD2. J was trimmed by 2 bases and V by 0 bases; bases with no gene match: 4. This CDR3 contains 17 residues. The CDR3 loop is CASSLALAGGLTDTQYF. The CDR3 bases are TGTGCCAGCAGTTTAGCGCTAGCGGGAGGTCTCACAGATACGCAGTATTTT.

This clonotype was recorded many times. This chain connects TRBV4-2 to TRBJ1-2, with unresolved D. CDR1 LGHNA and CDR2 YNFKEQ come from the germline V gene. The CDR3 consists of 16 residues. V was cut by 0 bases and J by 8 bases, with 19 bases left in between. The CDR3 DNA sequence: TGTGCCAGCAGCCAAGATCTCACTATGCGGGGAGGGGGCTACACCTTC. It codes for CASSQDLTMRGGGYTF.

Ten or more counts support this clonotype. The rearrangement uses TRBV20-1 and TRBJ1-4, with 8 bases lining up with TRBD1. CDR3 length: 15 residues. With V trimmed by 5 bases and J by 7 bases, 12 bases remained unmatched. Germline lookup yields CDR1 DFQATT and CDR2 SNEGSKA (reference sequence). This CDR3 reads CSADPRDRFTEKLFF. For the CDR3, the DNA is TGCAGTGCTGACCCTCGGGACAGGTTTACTGAAAAACTGTTTTTT.

This clonotype showed up just a few times. The chain is built from TRBV3-1 and TRBJ2-5, with D uncertain. V was pared by 4 bases and J by 1 base, with 13 bases between. The CDR3 loop spans 15 amino acids. Germline V gene lookup returns CDR1 LGHDT and CDR2 YNNKEL (reference sequence). The DNA for the CDR3 is TGTGCCAGCAGCCCCGAAATAGTGACCCAAGAGACCCAGTACTTC. The encoded protein is CASSPEIVTQETQYF.

This clonotype was seen only a few times. The rearrangement joins TRBV11-2 to TRBJ2-7; TRBD2 agrees at 7 bases. CDR3 length: 19 amino acids. V lost 5 bases, J lost 0 bases, and 19 bases stayed unmatched. Germline V CDR1 and CDR2: SGHAT, FQNNGV. The DNA of the CDR3 is TGTGCCAGCAGCAACATCCCTCTAGCGGCGGGGTTCAGCTCCTACGAGCAGTACTTC. It translates to CASSNIPLAAGFSSYEQYF.

This clonotype has a handful of counts. J is TRBJ2-3 and V is TRBV20-1, with TRBD2 identical over 7 bases. Looked up from germline, CDR1 is DFQATT and CDR2 is SNEGSKA (reference sequence). The CDR3 contains 12 residues. Germline trimming cut 6 bases from V and 6 bases from J; bases unmatched to any gene: 6. CDR3 DNA: TGCAGTGCCTCTAGCGGCCGGGATACGCAGTATTTT. Translation gives CSASSGRDTQYF.

The rearrangement uses TRBV4-1 and TRBJ2-2; 7 nucleotides line up with TRBD1. CDR1 and CDR2 (germline): MGHRA, YSYEKL. This CDR3 has 18 amino acids. V trimming: 0 bases; J trimming: 5 bases; junction bases outside the gene matches: 12. CDR3 region: CASSQETGTALGTGELFF. The DNA for the CDR3 is TGCGCCAGCAGCCAAGAAACCGGGACAGCCCTGGGGACCGGGGAGCTGTTTTTT.

This chain connects TRBV15 to TRBJ2-7, with 9 nucleotides matching TRBD2. This CDR3 spans 17 amino acids. Trimming at V came to 0 bases and at J to 3 bases, leaving 9 bases not matched to a gene. Germline CDR1 LNHNV, CDR2 YYDKDF (reference sequence). This chain's CDR3 is CATSRDRGSGSGYEQYF. The CDR3 DNA sequence: TGTGCCACCAGCAGAGATCGGGGTAGCGGGAGTGGCTACGAGCAGTACTTC.

The chain couples TRBV7-9 to TRBJ2-7, with D possibly matching TRBD1 (6 bases). Germline CDR1 and CDR2: SEHNR and FQNEAQ (reference sequence). The CDR3 is 17 amino acids. The V end lost 1 base, the J end lost 1 base, and 17 bases lay between the germline ends. The DNA of the CDR3 is TGTGCCAGCAGCTTAGTGTTCGCAGGGGCCGTTTCCTACGAGCAGTACTTC. Amino acids: CASSLVFAGAVSYEQYF.

This clonotype was counted a few times. The rearrangement links TRBV12-3 or TRBV12-4 to TRBJ1-6, with 7 bases fitting TRBD1. The CDR3 has 13 amino acids. Trimming cost V 7 bases and J 10 bases; bases outside gene matches: 7. The CDR3 sequence is CASTQGGRSPLHF. For the CDR3, the DNA is TGTGCCAGCACCCAGGGGGGGAGATCACCCCTCCACTTT.

Comment on this clonotype: This sequence may be a read error, since a much larger clone differs from it by one base. The CDR3 DNA follows: TGCGCCAGCAGCCCAGGACAGGACGAGAACACCGGGGGGCTGTTTTTT. Translated, it gives CASSPGQDENTGGLFF. This sequence joins TRBV4-1 and TRBJ2-2, with TRBD1 as a possible D gene (7 bases). The germline gives CDR1 MGHRA, CDR2 YSYEKL. The length of the CDR3 is 16 residues.

The chain employs TRBV12-3 or TRBV12-4 and TRBJ1-1; 9 bases match TRBD1. This CDR3 spans 14 amino acids. J was trimmed by 6 bases and V by 8 bases; bases with no gene match: 10. DNA of the CDR3: TGTGCCAGCGGGTACCGGGACAGGGTGGCTGAAGCTTTCTTT. As protein: CASGYRDRVAEAFF.

This clonotype was recorded many times. J is TRBJ2-5 and V is TRBV12-3 or TRBV12-4, with unresolved D. The CDR3 runs to 12 residues. Trimming removed 7 bases from V and 5 bases from J, with 11 bases in between. CDR3 sequence (DNA): TGTGCCAGCACTCTTCCATCGGAGACCCAGTACTTC. Its protein product is CASTLPSETQYF.

Regarding this clonotype: This may stem from a read error, because a much larger clone lies one nucleotide away. For the CDR3, the DNA is TGCTGTGCCCTGACAGGTGTCACCGGGGAGCTGTTTTTT. Encoded protein: CCALTGVTGELFF. The chain couples TRBV20-1 to TRBJ2-2, with D perhaps TRBD1 (6 bases). Germline V gene lookup returns CDR1 DFQATT and CDR2 SNEGSKA (reference sequence). CDR3 length: 13 residues.

V gene TRBV4-1 combines with J gene TRBJ2-3; 9 bases line up with TRBD2. The germline CDR1 and CDR2 sequences are MGHRA and YSYEKL. V shed 0 bases, J shed 7 bases, and the junction held 8 bases outside the gene matches. The CDR3 spans 16 residues. The DNA for the CDR3 is TGCGCCAGCAGCCAAGAGGTCGCGGGGGGGCCGAATACGCAGTATTTT. Protein product: CASSQEVAGGPNTQYF.